The entry below describes one T cell receptor beta chain. Here immunoSEQ multiplex PCR was the method, and the copy in TCRdb shows in-frame clones only, minus some. The sample comprises about 220,000 clones, around 89% of which are singletons, and approximately 3.8% rests with the top ten. This record belongs to a study of blood T cell repertoires in COVID-19. Across the study: Sample material is recorded as cDNA or gDNA derived from T cells, B-cell-depleted T cells, or PBMCs.

The receptor comes from a young woman in a cohort exposed to, infected with or recovered from COVID-19 (not recorded which). Sequencing was carried out using PBMCs or T cells enriched from blood (not recorded which).

The CDR3 protein is CASSQGPTGGTEAFF. DNA for the CDR3: TGTGCCAGCAGCCAGGGGCCCACAGGGGGCACTGAAGCTTTCTTT. The rearrangement uses TRBV7-3 and TRBJ1-1, with 8 bases matching TRBD1. Trimming at V came to 5 bases and at J to 4 bases, leaving 9 bases not matched to a gene. Germline V CDR1 and CDR2: SGHTA, FQGTGA. CDR3 length equals 15 residues. The variable domain in full, completed from reference TRBV7-3 and TRBJ1-1, reads GAGVSQTPSNKVTEKGKYVELRCDPISGHTALYWYRQSLGQGPEFLIYFQGTGAADDSGLPNDRFFAVRPEGSVSTLKIQRTERGDSAVYLCASSQGPTGGTEAFFGQGTRLTVV.